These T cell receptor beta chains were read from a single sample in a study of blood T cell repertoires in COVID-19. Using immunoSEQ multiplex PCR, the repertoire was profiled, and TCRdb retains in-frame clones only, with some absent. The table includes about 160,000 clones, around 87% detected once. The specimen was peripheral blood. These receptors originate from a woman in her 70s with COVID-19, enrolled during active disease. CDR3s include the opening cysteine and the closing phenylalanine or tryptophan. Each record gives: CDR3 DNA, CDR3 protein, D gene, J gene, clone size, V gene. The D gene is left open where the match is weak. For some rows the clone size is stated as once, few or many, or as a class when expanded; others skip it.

TGCAGCGTCGCGGGACAGGGGGGACTGAACACTGAAGCTTTCTTT CSVAGQGGLNTEAFF TRBD1 TRBJ1-1 NA TRBV29-1
TGTGCCAGCAGTTTGATAGCGGGCAGGGAGACCCAGTACTTC CASSLIAGRETQYF TRBD2 TRBJ2-5 NA TRBV28
TGCGCCAGCAGCTTGCTGGGTAGCGGGTCCTCCTACGAGCAGTACTTC CASSLLGSGSSYEQYF TRBD2 TRBJ2-7 NA TRBV5-1
TGTGCCAGCAACCCCGAATCAGGGGTCGGGGAGCTGTTTTTT CASNPESGVGELFF NA TRBJ2-2 NA TRBV6-5
TGTGCCAGCAGTTTAAGTGACAGTTGGAATGAGCAGTTCTTC CASSLSDSWNEQFF NA TRBJ2-1 NA TRBV27
TGTGCCAGCAGCCTAGAGGGGCGAGGCTACACCTTC CASSLEGRGYTF NA TRBJ1-2 NA TRBV3-1/TRBV3-2
TGCAGTGCACAGGGGCACAATGAGCAGTTCTTC CSAQGHNEQFF TRBD1 TRBJ2-1 NA TRBV20-1
TGTGCCAGCAGTGAAGGTGTCTTCGGAGGGGTAAGCTCCTACGAGCAGTACTTC CASSEGVFGGVSSYEQYF NA TRBJ2-7 NA TRBV6-1
TGTGCCAGCATGGACAGGGGGTCCCACGAGCAGTACTTC CASMDRGSHEQYF TRBD1 TRBJ2-7 NA TRBV27
TGTGCCAGCAGCCAAGTACGGGTCCCGGGGGGAACTGAAGCTTTCTTT CASSQVRVPGGTEAFF NA TRBJ1-1 NA TRBV3-1/TRBV3-2
TGCGCCAGCCGAATCGGGACAGGGGTCCCCAATGAGCAGTTCTTC CASRIGTGVPNEQFF TRBD1 TRBJ2-1 NA TRBV5-1
TGTGCCAGTAGTCTGGAGTTAGGTCCAACCTACGAGCAGTACTTC CASSLELGPTYEQYF NA TRBJ2-7 few TRBV19
TGTGCCAGCAGCTTACAGGGACAGGGAGGCTATAATTCACCCCTCCACTTT CASSLQGQGGYNSPLHF TRBD1 TRBJ1-6 NA TRBV7-9
TGCGCCAGCAGCCCACAGGGGACGGGGTATAATTCACCCCTCCACTTT CASSPQGTGYNSPLHF TRBD1 TRBJ1-6 NA TRBV4-1
TGTGCTAGCAGCCCACGACAGGGGGCGGGAGAGACCCAGTACTTC CASSPRQGAGETQYF TRBD1 TRBJ2-5 NA TRBV7-7
TGTGCCAGCAGTTCTATGCTAGCGGGGGGGCTCTACGAGCAGTACTTC CASSSMLAGGLYEQYF TRBD2 TRBJ2-7 NA TRBV7-9
TGTGCCAGCAGTTACTACAGGGGCTATGTGAACACTGAAGCTTTCTTT CASSYYRGYVNTEAFF TRBD1 TRBJ1-1 NA TRBV6-5
TGCAGCGTTTTACAGGGTTCTGAAAAACTGTTTTTT CSVLQGSEKLFF NA TRBJ1-4 few TRBV29-1
TGTGCCAGCAGTAAGCAGGGTTGGGCTGAAGCTTTCTTT CASSKQGWAEAFF NA TRBJ1-1 NA TRBV28
TGTGCCAGCAGCTCACTAGCGGTTTCGACAGATACGCAGTATTTT CASSSLAVSTDTQYF TRBD2 TRBJ2-3 NA TRBV5-5
TGTGCCTGGAGTGTAATCTGGGGGGGGAACACTGAAGCTTTCTTT CAWSVIWGGNTEAFF NA TRBJ1-1 NA TRBV30
TGTGCCAGCAGTTGGACAGGAAATCAGCCCCAGCATTTT CASSWTGNQPQHF TRBD1 TRBJ1-5 NA TRBV6-5
TGTGCCTGGAGTGGAGGGCTGAGGGCAACTAATGAAAAACTGTTTTTT CAWSGGLRATNEKLFF NA TRBJ1-4 NA TRBV30
TGTGCCTGGAGTTCCGGGACAGGGGGGTCCACTGGGCGGCCCCTCCACTTT CAWSSGTGGSTGRPLHF TRBD1 TRBJ1-6 many TRBV30
TGTGCCAGCAGCCCGACCGGACAGGGGCGCCAGCCCCAGCATTTT CASSPTGQGRQPQHF TRBD1 TRBJ1-5 NA TRBV6-5
TGTGCCAGCAGCCCCTTTCCAAACACCATATATTTT CASSPFPNTIYF NA TRBJ1-3 NA TRBV12-3/TRBV12-4
TGTGCCAGCAGTTTCCTTGCCGCACTAGCCAAAAACATTCAGTACTTC CASSFLAALAKNIQYF NA TRBJ2-4 NA TRBV28
TGTGCCAGCAGCTTAGGGTACTTCGGGGGACAGGAGAAAACCGGGGAGCTGTTTTTT CASSLGYFGGQEKTGELFF TRBD1 TRBJ2-2 NA TRBV11-2
TGTGCCAGTAGCCCCCTAGGACAGGGCTATGGCTACACCTTC CASSPLGQGYGYTF TRBD1 TRBJ1-2 NA TRBV19
TGTGCCAGCAGCCAGTTAAGGGGGCGTACACAGGAGACCCAGTACTTC CASSQLRGRTQETQYF TRBD1 TRBJ2-5 NA TRBV11-2